Listed below are T cell receptor beta chains from one sample, sequenced in a study of vaccination and CD4 T cells after COVID-19. Via MiXCR, TCRdb re-called the PCR reads, giving one row per CDR3 protein. Among about 16,000 distinct CDR3 sequences, 57% were seen once, and the ten largest hold 9.4%. These receptors have no identified antigens. Specimen: CD4+ T cells from blood, cultured in vitro. The receptors originated from a human donor who had recovered from COVID-19. Both conserved end residues are trimmed from each CDR3. The listing skips clone size in some rows; elsewhere it reads once, few, many or a size class.

few	TRBV19	TRBJ1-1	12	ASSTGTGNTEAF
NA	TRBV6-1	TRBJ1-2	14	ASSVRPGPPPGGYT
NA	TRBV10-3	TRBJ2-2	16	AIRTLAGATGVTGELF
few	TRBV28	TRBJ1-5	12	ASTPFGGNQPQH
few	TRBV19	TRBJ2-4	13	ASTSGGFAKNIQY
NA	TRBV7-9	TRBJ1-1	12	ASSLGEGDTEAF
NA	TRBV20-1	TRBJ2-7	13	SAGENGLVGHEQY
NA	TRBV6-5	TRBJ2-1	14	ASSYTPGPDSNEQF
NA	TRBV6-1	TRBJ2-7	12	ASKELQAIYEQY
NA	TRBV28	TRBJ1-2	14	ASSLNLRDFRGGYT
few	TRBV6-1	TRBJ1-2	12	ASRRGQEKYGYT
NA	TRBV7-3	TRBJ2-3	14	ASSRVGGISTDTQY
NA	TRBV2	TRBJ2-5	14	ASSGRRIIGGETQY
NA	TRBV19	TRBJ1-2	11	ASSILGDYGYT
NA	TRBV20-1	TRBJ2-1	14	SARDGRAGVRNEQF
few	TRBV6-1	TRBJ1-5	14	ASIPRGTGEDQPQH
NA	TRBV6-5	TRBJ1-5	14	ASSYRGRGSNQPQH
NA	TRBV6-4	TRBJ1-4	13	ASSLPGQVNEKLF
few	TRBV2	TRBJ1-6	13	ASKQPSSYNSPLH
few	TRBV19	TRBJ1-5	12	ASSSDRAPPPQH
few	TRBV20-1	TRBJ2-1	8	SATRLMQF
NA	TRBV7-2	TRBJ2-2	17	ASSPRPGLAGEATGELF
once	TRBV24-1	TRBJ2-1	12	ATRRQGRGNEQF
NA	TRBV6-1	TRBJ1-2	14	ASSPPQGSGYYGYT
NA	TRBV19	TRBJ1-3	15	ASSMGRQAISGNTIY
NA	TRBV7-2	TRBJ2-7	12	ASSLAAGSYEQY
few	TRBV12-3/TRBV12-4	TRBJ1-2	15	ASRPSQGRVATYGYT
NA	TRBV24-1	TRBJ2-3	12	ATSRGRSTDTQY
few	TRBV27	TRBJ1-1	15	ASSTSRGRAAITEAF
NA	TRBV4-1	TRBJ2-3	14	ASSQDRQGIYDTQY
few	TRBV27	TRBJ1-1	14	ASSPSWALGNTEAF
NA	TRBV15	TRBJ1-4	12	ATSRRGTNEKLF
NA	TRBV7-9	TRBJ2-1	15	ASRSDRGLSSYNEQF
NA	TRBV6-4	TRBJ2-3	13	ASSDGLAGADTQY